One sample yielded the 27 T cell receptor beta chains listed below, sequenced in a study of shared clonotypes between healthy human individuals. Measured with immunoSEQ multiplex PCR; TCRdb has only the in-frame clones, and not every one. Here the sample spans hundreds of thousands of clones, around 96% being singletons. Sequenced sample: naive CD4+ T cells sorted from blood. The sample's subset: CD45RA+ positively selected. All receptors derive from a woman aged 25 to 39 in good health.

The chain has TRBV2 and TRBJ1-5, with D tentatively TRBD1 (6 bases). Between the trimmed V and J ends, which lost 2 bases and 4 bases, there was a span of 12 bases. CDR1 and CDR2 (germline): SNHLY, FYNNEI. The CDR3 is made up of 15 amino acids. This CDR3 is CASSEPRGKNQPQHF. The CDR3 region has the DNA TGTGCCAGCAGTGAACCCAGGGGAAAAAATCAGCCCCAGCATTTT. Filled out from reference TRBV2 and TRBJ1-5, the complete variable domain reads EPEVTQTPSHQVTQMGQEVILRCVPISNHLYFYWYRQILGQKVEFLVSFYNNEISEKSEIFDDQFSVERPDGSNFTLKIRSTKLEDSAMYFCASSEPRGKNQPQHFGDGTRLSIL.

The genes are TRBV18 and TRBJ2-1, with 7 bases that match TRBD1. This CDR3 spans 14 amino acids. CDR1 KGHSH and CDR2 LQKENI come from the germline V gene. Unmatched junction bases numbered 6, after V lost 5 bases and J lost 5 bases. Here the CDR3 reads CASSRVQGNNEQFF. In nucleotides, the CDR3 is TGTGCCAGCTCAAGGGTACAGGGGAACAATGAGCAGTTCTTC.

The DNA of the CDR3 is TGTGCCAGCAGTGATGGCGGGAGCTCAGGGGAGCAGTTCTTC. Its translation: CASSDGGSSGEQFF. The chain links TRBV25-1 to TRBJ2-1; TRBD2 agrees at 7 bases. There are 14 residues in the CDR3. Germline CDR1 reads MGHDK; CDR2 reads SYGVNS. The ends lost 3 bases at V and 10 bases at J; junction bases unmatched: 9.

The J gene is TRBJ2-7, the V gene TRBV6-6, with 13 bases that match TRBD2. Germline assignment: CDR1 MNHNY and CDR2 SVGAGI (reference sequence). V shed 5 bases, J shed 6 bases, and the junction held 10 bases outside the gene matches. The CDR3 has 16 amino acids. DNA for the CDR3: TGTGCCAGCAGTGGACTAGCGGGAGTTGAGGGTGGCGAGCAGTACTTC. Protein product: CASSGLAGVEGGEQYF.

The genes are TRBV10-1 and TRBJ2-1, with D perhaps TRBD2 (5 bases). The CDR3 is 15 amino acids. V was clipped by 4 bases and J by 4 bases, with 14 bases between them. Germline CDR1 is WNHNN and CDR2 is SYGVQD (reference sequence). The DNA of the CDR3 is TGCGCCAGCAGTGTAGAGGGAACGGGATACAATGAGCAGTTCTTC. Translating gives CASSVEGTGYNEQFF.

The genes are TRBV5-4 and TRBJ2-5; maybe TRBD2 (6 bases). This CDR3 contains 13 residues. CDR1 is SGHNT, CDR2 YYREEE, per germline (reference sequence). V lost 6 bases and J 5 bases, leaving 14 bases between the germline ends. The CDR3 sequence: CASKDLGRETQYF. The CDR3 nucleotides are TGTGCCAGCAAGGACCTGGGGAGGGAGACCCAGTACTTC.

Regarding this clone: Other DNA sequences within the sample encode an identical CDR3. The chain links TRBV28 to TRBJ1-5, with D unresolved. With 3 bases removed from V and 5 bases from J, the gap between germline ends came to 5 bases. This CDR3 has 12 residues. The germline gives CDR1 MDHEN, CDR2 SYDVKM. For the CDR3, the DNA is TGTGCCAGCAGTTTTTCGGATCAGCCCCAGCATTTT. This sequence encodes CASSFSDQPQHF. Combining the CDR3 with reference TRBV28 and TRBJ1-5 gives the whole variable domain DVKVTQSSRYLVKRTGEKVFLECVQDMDHENMFWYRQDPGLGLRLIYFSYDVKMKEKGDIPEGYSVSREKKERFSLILESASTNQTSMYLCASSFSDQPQHFGDGTRLSIL.

The chain couples TRBV19 to TRBJ2-3, with D tentatively TRBD2 (6 bases). The CDR3 has 16 amino acids. Germline assignment: CDR1 LNHDA and CDR2 SQIVND (reference sequence). V was cut by 7 bases and J by 2 bases, with 19 bases left in between. The CDR3: CASIPGRSGYTDTQYF. CDR3 in DNA: TGTGCCAGTATTCCGGGACGTAGCGGATACACAGATACGCAGTATTTT.

This chain joins TRBV18 and TRBJ1-1; a weak D match, TRBD1 (5 bases). Germline assignment: CDR1 KGHSH and CDR2 LQKENI. V gave up 3 bases and J gave up 1 base, with 9 bases separating them. CDR3 length: 14 amino acids. The CDR3 sequence is CASSPDRTNTEAFF. The CDR3 bases are TGTGCCAGCTCACCCGACAGAACGAACACTGAAGCTTTCTTT.

This chain uses TRBV28 with TRBJ2-1; TRBD2 matches 11 bases. The CDR3 totals 15 residues. CDR1 is MDHEN and CDR2 is SYDVKM in the germline V gene. V shed 6 bases, J shed 4 bases, and the junction held 5 bases outside the gene matches. The CDR3 nucleotides read TGTGCCAGCAGGCAGGGACTAGCGGAATACAATGAGCAGTTCTTC. Residues: CASRQGLAEYNEQFF.

The V and J genes are TRBV18 and TRBJ2-1, with 9 nucleotides matching TRBD2. In germline, CDR1 is KGHSH, CDR2 LQKENI. The CDR3 is 17 amino acids. J was trimmed by 7 bases and V by 0 bases; bases with no gene match: 10. CDR3 sequence reads: CASSPPKNSGRTNEQFF. For the CDR3, the DNA is TGTGCCAGCTCACCACCCAAAAATAGCGGGAGAACGAATGAGCAGTTCTTC.

This chain joins TRBV9 and TRBJ2-1; maybe TRBD2 (6 bases). The germline V gene encodes CDR1 SGDLS and CDR2 YYNGEE. V was trimmed by 1 base and J by 4 bases, leaving 21 bases between them. This CDR3 is built from 18 residues. The CDR3 protein is CASSVLPPLAGVYNEQFF. CDR3 nucleotides: TGTGCCAGCAGCGTACTGCCCCCACTAGCCGGGGTATACAATGAGCAGTTCTTC.

This chain uses TRBV28 with TRBJ1-1, with D possibly matching TRBD1 (5 bases). Trimming stripped 6 bases from V and 5 bases from J, with 19 bases between. The V gene's germline CDR1 is MDHEN and CDR2 SYDVKM. This CDR3 spans 15 amino acids. CDR3 loop: CASRDLQGQRTEAFF. In DNA form, the CDR3 reads TGTGCCAGCAGAGACCTCCAGGGCCAGAGGACTGAAGCTTTCTTT.

In this sample, this clone turned up once. The chain couples TRBV28 to TRBJ2-1; 8 bases align to TRBD1. This CDR3 comprises 15 residues. The V gene's germline CDR1 is MDHEN and CDR2 SYDVKM. The junction had 8 bases not matched to a gene; V was cut back by 2 bases and J by 8 bases. DNA of the CDR3: TGTGCCAGCAGTTTACAGGCAGGGGGCTTCCATGAGCAGTTCTTC. It translates to CASSLQAGGFHEQFF.

The gene calls are TRBV6-5 and TRBJ2-5, with D perhaps matching TRBD2 (5 bases). Per germline, CDR1 MNHEY and CDR2 SVGAGI. The CDR3 is 16 residues long. V was clipped by 2 bases and J by 2 bases, with 15 bases between them. The CDR3 reads CASSYVGVGRQETQYF. The CDR3 nucleotides are TGTGCCAGCAGTTACGTCGGGGTAGGGCGACAAGAGACCCAGTACTTC.

The J gene is TRBJ1-5, the V gene TRBV5-6; D remains unclear. CDR1 is SGHDT and CDR2 is YYEEEE in the germline V gene. Deletions cut 1 base from V and 2 bases from J, with 7 bases between. This CDR3 is 14 amino acids long. CDR3 region: CASSLLLGNQPQHF. The CDR3 DNA reads TGTGCCAGCAGCTTGCTGCTGGGCAATCAGCCCCAGCATTTT.

This chain joins TRBV29-1 and TRBJ2-7; 7 bases agree with TRBD1. The J segment lost 4 bases and the V segment lost 0 bases, leaving 12 bases of the junction unmatched. Germline values: CDR1 SQVTM, CDR2 ANQGSEA. The CDR3 has 16 amino acids. As DNA, the CDR3 is TGCAGCGTTGAAGAACAGGGGTCAAGACTTAGGTACGAGCAGTACTTC. As protein: CSVEEQGSRLRYEQYF.

The gene calls are TRBV28 and TRBJ2-7, with a weak D call TRBD1 (5 bases). The CDR3 extends over 12 amino acids. Trimming stripped 6 bases from V and 5 bases from J, with 11 bases between. Germline V gives CDR1 MDHEN, CDR2 SYDVKM. The CDR3 DNA follows: TGTGCCAGCAGCCTCAGGGTGCACGAGCAGTACTTC. It encodes CASSLRVHEQYF.

The chain is built from TRBV10-3 and TRBJ2-3; no clear D gene. Germline CDR1 reads ENHRY; CDR2 reads SYGVKD. CDR3 length: 13 amino acids. V lost 3 bases, J lost 6 bases, and 10 bases lay in between. The CDR3 loop reads CAISDFTSDTQYF. DNA of the CDR3: TGTGCCATCAGTGATTTTACGAGCGATACGCAGTATTTT.

The V gene is TRBV27, the J gene TRBJ1-2; 7 nucleotides agree with TRBD1. From germline, CDR1 is MNHEY and CDR2 SMNVEV (reference sequence). This CDR3 region has 16 residues. V dropped 8 bases and J dropped 0; count of bases not matched to a gene: 12. Written as DNA, the CDR3 is TGTGCCAGCGGTCAAACAGGGGCCTCAGCTAACTATGGCTACACCTTC. Translation gives CASGQTGASANYGYTF.

V and J are TRBV4-2 and TRBJ1-1; D not resolved. V lost 0 bases to trimming and J lost 6 bases, with 14 bases between them. The CDR3 extends over 15 amino acids. Germline CDR1 is LGHNA and CDR2 is YNFKEQ. The CDR3 is CASSQDRPGRSEAFF. Written as DNA, the CDR3 is TGTGCCAGCAGCCAAGATCGCCCGGGAAGATCTGAAGCTTTCTTT.

The chain recombines TRBV2 with TRBJ2-2; D might be TRBD1 or TRBD2, each matching 5 bases. Per germline, CDR1 SNHLY and CDR2 FYNNEI. V shed 8 bases and J shed 1 base, with 11 bases lying between them. The CDR3 sequence is 14 residues long. The CDR3 reads CASLGRENTGELFF. CDR3 nucleotide sequence: TGTGCCAGCTTGGGACGGGAGAACACCGGGGAGCTGTTTTTT.

J is TRBJ1-1 and V is TRBV6-1, with D hard to call. The CDR3 totals 14 residues. Germline V gene lookup returns CDR1 MNHNS and CDR2 SASEGT. Trimming stripped 5 bases from V and 1 base from J, with 11 bases between. CDR3 sequence reads: CASSPRPTNTEAFF. The CDR3 DNA reads as TGTGCCAGCAGTCCCCGACCCACGAACACTGAAGCTTTCTTT.

The chain couples TRBV5-1 to TRBJ2-1, with 7 bases aligning to TRBD1. The CDR3 totals 15 residues. CDR1 and CDR2 (germline): SGHRS, YFSETQ. V trimming: 0 bases; J trimming: 5 bases; junction bases outside the gene matches: 5. CDR3 sequence reads: CASSLVQGTHNEQFF. CDR3 DNA sequence: TGCGCCAGCAGCTTGGTACAGGGGACCCACAATGAGCAGTTCTTC.

This clone was observed a single time. The chain combines TRBV6-6 with TRBJ1-5; no clear D gene. The CDR3 runs to 14 residues. In germline, CDR1 is MNHNY, CDR2 SVGAGI (reference sequence). The ends were cut back, 6 bases at V and 3 bases at J, with 12 bases in the middle. CDR3 sequence (DNA): TGTGCCAGCAGCAAGGACGGTTACAATCAGCCCCAGCATTTT. Its protein is CASSKDGYNQPQHF.

The chain carries TRBV28 and TRBJ2-5; D is perhaps TRBD2 (5 bases). Germline loops: CDR1 MDHEN, CDR2 SYDVKM. Between the trimmed V and J ends, which lost 5 bases and 5 bases, there was a span of 15 bases. The CDR3 length is 14 residues. Here the CDR3 DNA reads TGTGCCAGCAGTCTAGCAGGATTCCTCGAGACCCAGTACTTC. Translating it yields CASSLAGFLETQYF.

This chain uses TRBV28 with TRBJ2-1; D is undetermined. The germline V and J ends were trimmed by 2 bases and 9 bases, with 11 bases remaining between them. Germline CDR1 reads MDHEN; CDR2 reads SYDVKM. This CDR3 region has 13 residues. CDR3 DNA: TGTGCCAGCAGTTTACTCCTAGGCCTTGAGCAGTTCTTC. Translated: CASSLLLGLEQFF.